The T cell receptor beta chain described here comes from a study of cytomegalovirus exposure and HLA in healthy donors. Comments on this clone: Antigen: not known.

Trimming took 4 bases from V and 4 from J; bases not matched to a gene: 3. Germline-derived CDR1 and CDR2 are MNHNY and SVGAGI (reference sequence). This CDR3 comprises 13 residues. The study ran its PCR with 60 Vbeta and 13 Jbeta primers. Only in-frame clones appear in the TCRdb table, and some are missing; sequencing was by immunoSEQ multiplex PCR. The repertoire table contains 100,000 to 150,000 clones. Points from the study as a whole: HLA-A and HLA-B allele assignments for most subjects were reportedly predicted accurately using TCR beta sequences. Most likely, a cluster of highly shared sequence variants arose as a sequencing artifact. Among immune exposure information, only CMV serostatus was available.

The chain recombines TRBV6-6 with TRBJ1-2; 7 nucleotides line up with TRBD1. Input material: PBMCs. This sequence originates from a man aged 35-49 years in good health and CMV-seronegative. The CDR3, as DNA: TGTGCCAGCAGTTCGCGGGACAGCTATGGCTACACCTTC. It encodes CASSSRDSYGYTF.